These 15 T cell receptor beta chains were all obtained from the same sample, sequenced in a study of Graves' ophthalmopathy and Graves' hyperthyroidism. Amplifying from RNA transcripts, the study obtained TCR beta CDR3 regions. Second-round multiplex PCR followed a first-round RT-PCR using HTBI primers. Each CDR3 protein gets one entry after TCRdb re-called the multiplex PCR reads with MiXCR. The sample holds 620,000 or so distinct CDR3 sequences, 20% to 25% seen once. Sequenced material: peripheral blood. All receptors derive from a woman between 18 and 29 years old with stable Graves' hyperthyroidism. Some clones in this sample may be carry-over from other donors' samples.

This clonotype was detected ten times or more. The chain employs TRBV2 and TRBJ2-5; the D gene is possibly TRBD1 (6 bases). The CDR3 length is 13 residues. The germline V gene encodes CDR1 SNHLY and CDR2 FYNNEI. V lost 4 bases and J 2 bases, leaving 8 bases between the germline ends. The CDR3 here is CASSGTAQETQYF. The DNA of the CDR3 is TGTGCCAGCAGTGGGACAGCTCAAGAGACCCAGTACTTC.

The chain has TRBV6-1 and TRBJ1-2; TRBD1 aligns across 7 bases. The V gene's germline CDR1 is MNHNS and CDR2 SASEGT. V gave up 6 bases and J gave up 7 bases; unmatched junction bases: 11. This CDR3 is 14 amino acids long. The CDR3 DNA reads as TGTGCCAGCAGCACGACAGGGAACCCTAGTGGCTACACCTTC. It translates to CASSTTGNPSGYTF.

In its sample, this clonotype was seen many times. The J gene is TRBJ1-1, the V gene TRBV27; perhaps TRBD1 as D (5 bases). The ends were cut back, 5 bases at V and 3 bases at J, with 16 bases in the middle. This CDR3 has 15 residues. Looked up from germline, CDR1 is MNHEY and CDR2 is SMNVEV (reference sequence). CDR3 residues: CASSIPGQIDTEAFF. In DNA form, the CDR3 reads TGTGCCAGCAGTATACCCGGACAAATTGACACTGAAGCTTTCTTT.

This clonotype showed up many times. This rearrangement joins TRBV2 to TRBJ1-5; D might be TRBD1 (6 bases). CDR3 length: 13 amino acids. The germline V gene encodes CDR1 SNHLY and CDR2 FYNNEI. The ends were cut back, 5 bases at V and 5 bases at J, with 10 bases in the middle. The CDR3 DNA reads TGTGCCAGCAGTACCACAGGGCATCAGCCCCAGCATTTT. Amino acid sequence: CASSTTGHQPQHF.

In its sample, this clonotype was seen a few times. This sequence joins TRBV20-1 and TRBJ1-3; tentatively, D is TRBD1 (5 bases). V was shortened by 6 bases and J by 3 bases, with 9 bases between the two germline ends. The V gene's germline CDR1 is DFQATT and CDR2 SNEGSKA (reference sequence). The CDR3 is made up of 12 amino acids. CDR3 amino acids: CSAGGIGNTIYF. In DNA form, the CDR3 reads TGCAGTGCCGGGGGGATTGGAAACACCATATATTTT.

The CDR3 DNA follows: TGTGCCTGGAGGGGACAGGTGAATCAGCCCCAGCATTTT. This translates into CAWRGQVNQPQHF. The chain joins TRBV30 to TRBJ1-5; 8 bases fit TRBD1. This CDR3 spans 13 amino acids. CDR1 is GTSNPN and CDR2 is SVGIG in the germline V gene (reference sequence). The junction had 2 bases not matched to a gene; V was cut back by 3 bases and J by 4 bases. Variable domain in full (rest from reference TRBV30 and TRBJ1-5): SQTIHQWPATLVQPVGSPLSLECTVEGTSNPNLYWYRQAAGRGLQLLFYSVGIGQISSEVPQNLSASRPQDRQFILSSKKLLLSDSGFYLCAWRGQVNQPQHFGDGTRLSIL.

This clonotype showed up just a few times. The V gene is TRBV19, the J gene TRBJ2-2; 11 nucleotides line up with TRBD1. After removal of 6 bases from V and 7 bases from J, the junction contained 10 bases not matched to a gene. Looked up from germline, CDR1 is LNHDA and CDR2 is SQIVND (reference sequence). This CDR3 comprises 16 residues. The chain's CDR3 is CASSDRDRGIVGELFF. The CDR3 DNA sequence: TGTGCCAGTAGCGACCGGGACAGGGGGATCGTCGGGGAGCTGTTTTTT.

At least ten counts were recorded for this clonotype. The V gene is TRBV12-3 or TRBV12-4, the J gene TRBJ1-1, with a possible D match to TRBD1 (6 bases). The V and J ends lost 4 bases and 1 base respectively, with 13 bases between them. There are 15 residues in the CDR3. The CDR3 DNA reads as TGTGCCAGCAGTTCGAGTGACAGGAGGAACACTGAAGCTTTCTTT. The encoded protein is CASSSSDRRNTEAFF.

In its sample, this clonotype was seen many times. The CDR3 bases are TGTGCCATCAGTGAATACGAAGAGACCCAGTACTTC. Translated, it gives CAISEYEETQYF. The rearrangement joins TRBV10-3 to TRBJ2-5, with D unclear. This CDR3 is built from 12 residues. Germline V gives CDR1 ENHRY, CDR2 SYGVKD. V shed 3 bases and J shed 3 bases, with 5 bases lying between them.

This clonotype showed up many times. The CDR3 loop is CASSVQGSQYF. The CDR3 DNA reads as TGTGCCAGCAGCGTCCAGGGTTCGCAGTACTTC. The chain recombines TRBV5-6 with TRBJ2-7; a possible D gene is TRBD1 (5 bases). V was trimmed by 4 bases and J by 9 bases, leaving 11 bases between them. The V gene's germline CDR1 is SGHDT and CDR2 YYEEEE. This CDR3 is 11 amino acids long.

This clonotype was seen ten or more times. The gene calls are TRBV19 and TRBJ1-5; no definite D call. The CDR3 runs to 15 residues. Trimming took 3 bases from V and 0 from J, leaving 9 bases between them. CDR1 is LNHDA and CDR2 is SQIVND in the germline V gene (reference sequence). CDR3 sequence reads: CASSMRQFSNQPQHF. DNA of the CDR3: TGTGCCAGTAGTATGCGCCAGTTTAGCAATCAGCCCCAGCATTTT.

This clonotype was detected a few times. The chain joins TRBV15 to TRBJ2-6; no firm D call. Trimming took 0 bases from V and 0 from J, leaving 12 bases between them. The CDR3 has 18 residues. Germline V lookup: CDR1 LNHNV, CDR2 YYDKDF (reference sequence). The CDR3: CATSRDRAALSGANVLTF. The DNA for the CDR3 is TGTGCCACCAGCAGAGACCGGGCCGCCCTCTCTGGGGCCAACGTCCTGACTTTC. Full variable domain (outside the CDR3, taken from reference TRBV15 and TRBJ2-6): DAMVIQNPRYQVTQFGKPVTLSCSQTLNHNVMYWYQQKSSQAPKLLFHYYDKDFNNEADTPDNFQSRRPNTSFCFLDIRSPGLGDTAMYLCATSRDRAALSGANVLTFGAGSRLTVL.

At least ten counts were recorded for this clonotype. The chain has TRBV20-1 and TRBJ1-2, with TRBD1 identical over 9 bases. Germline V CDR1 and CDR2: DFQATT, SNEGSKA (reference sequence). V gave up 8 bases and J gave up 2 bases; unmatched junction bases: 6. This CDR3 is built from 13 residues. The CDR3 sequence: CSLWDRANYGYTF. In nucleotides, the CDR3 is TGCAGTCTCTGGGACAGGGCAAACTATGGCTACACCTTC.

This clonotype has a count of ten or more. The chain is built from TRBV19 and TRBJ1-5; 7 positions match TRBD1. Trimming removed 6 bases from V and 3 bases from J; junction bases left unmatched: 2. There are 13 residues in the CDR3. Germline CDR1 LNHDA, CDR2 SQIVND (reference sequence). CDR3 in DNA: TGTGCCAGTAGAGACAGGGCCAATCAGCCCCAGCATTTT. Its protein product is CASRDRANQPQHF.

V is TRBV3-1 and J is TRBJ1-6; 7 bases align to TRBD1. Germline lookup yields CDR1 LGHDT and CDR2 YNNKEL (reference sequence). This CDR3 has 15 amino acids. V dropped 5 bases and J dropped 8; count of bases not matched to a gene: 9. The CDR3 nucleotides are TGTGCCAGCAGCTCCGGGACAGCCATGGATTCACCCCTCCACTTT. Encoded protein: CASSSGTAMDSPLHF.